These 28 T cell receptor beta chains came from one sample sequenced in a study of CD8+CD57+ T cells in acquired aplastic anemia. Using genomic DNA as the template, TCR beta VDJ and CDR3 profiling was carried out. Each CDR3 protein gets one entry after TCRdb re-called the reads with MiXCR. The data contain about 190,000 distinct CDR3 sequences, approximately 48% of them singletons. It was patients with CD8+CD57+ cell expansion by flow cytometry who were chosen for sequencing. The sequencing sample was made of sorted CD4+, CD8+, or CD8+CD57+ T cells (not recorded which) from PBMCs. These TCRs come from a human donor with aplastic anemia.

The sample holds a few counts of this clonotype. The chain has TRBV7-6 and TRBJ1-1, with D unclear. V was shortened by 3 bases and J by 0 bases, with 5 bases between the two germline ends. The CDR3 is made up of 13 amino acids. In germline, CDR1 is SGHVS, CDR2 FNYEAQ. In DNA form, the CDR3 reads TGTGCCAGCAGCTTGATTATGAACACTGAAGCTTTCTTT. It specifies CASSLIMNTEAFF.

This clonotype has ten or more counts. The chain links TRBV9 to TRBJ2-5; no clear D gene. The V gene's germline CDR1 is SGDLS and CDR2 YYNGEE. The CDR3 contains 14 residues. The germline V and J ends were trimmed by 3 bases and 3 bases, with 12 bases remaining between them. DNA of the CDR3: TGTGCCAGCAGCGGGCCTTTCCCCGAAGAGACCCAGTACTTC. Amino acid sequence: CASSGPFPEETQYF.

This clonotype appeared many times. The chain joins TRBV29-1 to TRBJ2-1, with D hard to call. Germline CDR1 SQVTM, CDR2 ANQGSEA. V shed 5 bases and J shed 0 bases, with 8 bases lying between them. The CDR3 covers 13 residues. CDR3 bases: TGCAGCGTTCCAGGCGACTCCTACAATGAGCAGTTCTTC. Translation: CSVPGDSYNEQFF.

This clonotype came up many times. The CDR3 reads CASSIPPSSGGYTF. In DNA form, the CDR3 reads TGTGCCAGTAGTATACCACCCTCCAGCGGTGGCTACACCTTC. The J gene is TRBJ1-2, the V gene TRBV19; D call uncertain. Looked up from germline, CDR1 is LNHDA and CDR2 is SQIVND (reference sequence). This CDR3 has 14 amino acids. V gave up 2 bases and J gave up 7 bases, with 14 bases separating them.

This clonotype was seen a few times. This sequence joins TRBV24-1 and TRBJ1-2; 8 positions agree with TRBD1. This CDR3 spans 14 amino acids. Germline V lookup: CDR1 KGHDR, CDR2 SFDVKD. V shed 4 bases and J 3 bases; nucleotides not matched to a gene: 3. CDR3 sequence (DNA): TGTGCCACCAGTGACTACAGGGGGGACTATGGCTACACCTTC. Encoded protein: CATSDYRGDYGYTF.

V usage is TRBV20-1 and J usage is TRBJ2-7; tentatively, D is TRBD2 (5 bases). The V end lost 6 bases, the J end lost 5 bases, and 23 bases lay between the germline ends. This CDR3 comprises 15 residues. Germline CDR1 reads DFQATT; CDR2 reads SNEGSKA (reference sequence). Written as DNA, the CDR3 is TGCAGTGCCCTGCCGAGCCCGGGGATCCTGCACGAGCAGTACTTC. Translated, it gives CSALPSPGILHEQYF.

A remark on this clonotype: This may stem from a read error, because a much larger clone lies one nucleotide away. The chain recombines TRBV20-1 with TRBJ2-4, with unresolved D. This CDR3 has 13 residues. The V gene's germline CDR1 is DFQATT and CDR2 SNEGSKA (reference sequence). CDR3 in amino acids: CSARAGTKDIQYF. The CDR3 DNA follows: TGCAGTGCTAGAGCGGGTACCAAAGACATTCAGTACTTC.

A note on this clonotype: A much more abundant neighbour one base away suggests this may be a read error. V is TRBV25-1 and J is TRBJ1-2; maybe TRBD1 (6 bases). This CDR3 has 15 residues. CDR1 and CDR2 from the germline V gene are MGHDK and SYGVNS. The CDR3 loop is CASRRGGGSYYSYTF. The CDR3 DNA is TGTGCCAGCAGGCGAGGAGGGGGAAGTTACTATAGCTACACCTTC.

The sample holds many counts of this clonotype. The V and J genes are TRBV12-3 or TRBV12-4 and TRBJ1-2; unclear D gene. V was trimmed by 5 bases and J by 5 bases, leaving 15 bases between them. CDR3 size: 14 residues. In DNA, the CDR3 is TGTGCCAGCAGTCACACGGACGGAGTATATGGCTACACCTTC. This sequence encodes CASSHTDGVYGYTF.

The chain is built from TRBV2 and TRBJ2-2; either TRBD1 or TRBD2 may supply D (7 bases each). Trimming cost V 10 bases and J 7 bases, with 16 bases left between them. The germline V gene has CDR1 SNHLY and CDR2 FYNNEI. This CDR3 has 13 amino acids. The CDR3 region is CATSTGRDGELFF. DNA of the CDR3: TGTGCCACCTCGACAGGGAGGGACGGGGAGCTGTTTTTT.

This chain uses TRBV24-1 with TRBJ2-5; D call uncertain. This CDR3 region has 16 residues. The germline V gene encodes CDR1 KGHDR and CDR2 SFDVKD. With 3 bases removed from V and 4 bases from J, the gap between germline ends came to 17 bases. The CDR3 spells CATSDRLPVIRETQYF. For the CDR3, the DNA is TGTGCCACCAGTGATAGGTTACCAGTCATAAGAGAGACCCAGTACTTC.

This clonotype was observed at least ten times. V gene TRBV5-1 combines with J gene TRBJ2-2; 11 nucleotides align to TRBD2. CDR1 is SGHRS and CDR2 is YFSETQ in the germline V gene. There are 16 residues in the CDR3. J gave up 1 base and V 3 bases, and 2 bases lay outside the gene matches. This CDR3 reads CASSWGTSGNTGELFF. CDR3 coding DNA: TGCGCCAGCAGCTGGGGGACTAGCGGGAACACCGGGGAGCTGTTTTTT.

The chain joins TRBV24-1 to TRBJ2-3; no reliable D call. Germline CDR1 and CDR2: KGHDR and SFDVKD. V lost 2 bases and J lost 0, with 8 bases in between. The CDR3 covers 15 residues. For the CDR3, the DNA is TGTGCCACCAGTGATTACGTGATGAGCACAGATACGCAGTATTTT. Its translation is CATSDYVMSTDTQYF.

At least ten counts were recorded for this clonotype. The J gene is TRBJ2-7, the V gene TRBV7-2, with no clear D. From germline, CDR1 is SGHTA and CDR2 FQGNSA. The germline V and J ends were trimmed by 0 bases and 4 bases, with 7 bases remaining between them. The CDR3 is 13 amino acids. CDR3 amino acids: CASSLAPVYEQYF. The CDR3 DNA sequence: TGTGCCAGCAGCTTAGCCCCAGTTTACGAGCAGTACTTC.

The chain carries TRBV15 and TRBJ1-1; D is unresolved. Germline lookup yields CDR1 LNHNV and CDR2 YYDKDF (reference sequence). The V end lost 3 bases, the J end lost 6 bases, and 17 bases lay between the germline ends. This CDR3 is 15 amino acids long. The CDR3 region has the DNA TGTGCCACCAGCAGCACGACAAGGCCGCCGCCTGAAGCTTTCTTT. This translates into CATSSTTRPPPEAFF. Full variable domain (remainder filled in from reference TRBV15 and TRBJ1-1): DAMVIQNPRYQVTQFGKPVTLSCSQTLNHNVMYWYQQKSSQAPKLLFHYYDKDFNNEADTPDNFQSRRPNTSFCFLDIRSPGLGDTAMYLCATSSTTRPPPEAFFGQGTRLTVV.

The gene calls are TRBV20-1 and TRBJ2-7; 8 nucleotides align to TRBD1. This CDR3 comprises 13 residues. V gave up 5 bases and J gave up 1 base; unmatched junction bases: 4. From germline, CDR1 is DFQATT and CDR2 SNEGSKA (reference sequence). The CDR3 loop is CSAGTGPSYEQYF. CDR3 nucleotides: TGCAGTGCTGGGACAGGACCTTCCTACGAGCAGTACTTC.

Concerning this clonotype: It may be a read error: a sequence one base away is much more abundant. This sequence joins TRBV5-4 and TRBJ1-3, with D hard to call. The CDR3 extends over 14 amino acids. Germline assignment: CDR1 SGHNT and CDR2 YYREEE (reference sequence). V lost 0 bases and J 0 bases, leaving 4 bases between the germline ends. CDR3 in DNA: TGTGCCAGCAGCTTGGACAACTCTGGAAACACCATATATTTT. Translating it yields CASSLDNSGNTIYF. Drawing the rest from reference TRBV5-4 and TRBJ1-3, the complete variable domain is ETGVTQSPTHLIKTRGQQVTLRCSSQSGHNTVSWYQQALGQGPQFIFQYYREEENGRGNFPPRFSGLQFPNYSSELNVNALELDDSALYLCASSLDNSGNTIYFGEGSWLTVV.

The chain is built from TRBV29-1 and TRBJ1-5; 7 bases fit TRBD1. Germline V CDR1 and CDR2: SQVTM, ANQGSEA. V dropped 4 bases and J dropped 3; count of bases not matched to a gene: 3. CDR3 length: 13 residues. DNA for the CDR3: TGCAGCGTTGGACAGGGACTCAATCAGCCCCAGCATTTT. Protein sequence: CSVGQGLNQPQHF. The full variable domain, rest sourced from reference TRBV29-1 and TRBJ1-5, is SAVISQKPSRDICQRGTSLTIQCQVDSQVTMMFWYRQQPGQSLTLIATANQGSEATYESGFVIDKFPISRPNLTFSTLTVSNMSPEDSSIYLCSVGQGLNQPQHFGDGTRLSIL.

Here the CDR3 DNA reads TGCAGTGCCGAAACCGGGACAGAGCCTAAGGGGCAGTACTTC. It translates to CSAETGTEPKGQYF. The chain is built from TRBV20-1 and TRBJ2-7, with 7 bases lining up with TRBD1. Trimming cost V 6 bases and J 9 bases; bases outside gene matches: 17. The CDR3 spans 14 residues. Germline V gives CDR1 DFQATT, CDR2 SNEGSKA (reference sequence).

V usage is TRBV15 and J usage is TRBJ2-7, with D hard to call. Trimming cost V 1 base and J 12 bases, with 10 bases left between them. The CDR3 length is 11 residues. The germline CDR1 and CDR2 sequences are LNHNV and YYDKDF (reference sequence). CDR3 loop: CATSRGDIMYF. The CDR3 nucleotides are TGTGCCACCAGCAGAGGAGACATCATGTACTTC.

This clonotype was seen only a few times. This sequence joins TRBV30 and TRBJ2-5; D may be TRBD2 (8 bases). The CDR3 contains 13 residues. CDR1 and CDR2 from the germline V gene are GTSNPN and SVGIG (reference sequence). Trimming stripped 7 bases from V and 6 bases from J, with 18 bases between. CDR3 coding DNA: TGTGCCTCTCCGGGAGGGGGCTTTAAGACCCAGTACTTC. Encoded protein: CASPGGGFKTQYF.

This clonotype was picked up many times. The chain employs TRBV20-1 and TRBJ2-5, with D tentatively TRBD1 (5 bases). Trimming stripped 5 bases from V and 0 bases from J, with 10 bases between. The CDR3 is made up of 13 amino acids. The germline CDR1 and CDR2 sequences are DFQATT and SNEGSKA (reference sequence). The CDR3 sequence is CSAGHSNQETQYF. The CDR3 nucleotides are TGCAGTGCTGGACACTCTAACCAAGAGACCCAGTACTTC.

Written as DNA, the CDR3 is TGCAGCGTTGATAGTGGGCAACCGAGCTCCTACAATGAGCAGTTCTTC. It specifies CSVDSGQPSSYNEQFF. The chain links TRBV29-1 to TRBJ2-1; no clear D. V was trimmed by 3 bases and J by 0 bases, leaving 15 bases between them. In germline, CDR1 is SQVTM, CDR2 ANQGSEA. The CDR3 runs to 16 residues.

In this sample, this clonotype turned up many times. The gene calls are TRBV7-9 and TRBJ1-1, with 9 nucleotides matching TRBD1. Per germline, CDR1 SEHNR and CDR2 FQNEAQ (reference sequence). The length of the CDR3 is 16 residues. V was pared by 2 bases and J by 3 bases, with 7 bases of the junction left unmatched. The CDR3 reads CASSLSPGQGYTEAFF. The CDR3 DNA sequence: TGTGCCAGCAGCTTATCCCCGGGACAGGGATACACTGAAGCTTTCTTT.

This chain links TRBV20-1 with TRBJ1-5, with D maybe TRBD1 (6 bases). Germline V CDR1 and CDR2: DFQATT, SNEGSKA (reference sequence). V was shortened by 0 bases and J by 5 bases, with 14 bases between the two germline ends. The length of the CDR3 is 15 residues. CDR3 sequence (DNA): TGCAGTGCTAGAGATCGGGGACAAACTTATCAGCCCCAGCATTTT. Translated, it gives CSARDRGQTYQPQHF.

This clonotype was recorded many times. The chain carries TRBV29-1 and TRBJ2-7; D call uncertain. The CDR3 totals 11 residues. Germline V lookup: CDR1 SQVTM, CDR2 ANQGSEA. The germline V and J ends were trimmed by 6 bases and 2 bases, with 8 bases remaining between them. CDR3 bases: TGCAGCGTGAAACGGGCCTACGAGCAGTACTTC. This encodes CSVKRAYEQYF.

CDR3 DNA: TGTGCCTGGAGTCTGGGACTCGCTCTTTTGTATTTT. Its translation is CAWSLGLALLYF. This rearrangement joins TRBV30 to TRBJ2-3, with TRBD2 as a possible D gene (6 bases). The CDR3 length is 12 residues. CDR1 and CDR2 from the germline V gene are GTSNPN and SVGIG (reference sequence). Trimming stripped 2 bases from V and 14 bases from J, with 17 bases between.

The chain uses TRBV19 and TRBJ2-1; D is unresolved. V was cut by 3 bases and J by 10 bases, with 7 bases left in between. This CDR3 has 11 amino acids. The germline gives CDR1 LNHDA, CDR2 SQIVND (reference sequence). The CDR3 region has the DNA TGTGCCAGTAGTATCTCAAGGGAGCAGTTCTTC. Amino acid sequence: CASSISREQFF.